This TCR beta chain appears in the sequencing data of a study of T cells in Graves' hyperthyroidism and ophthalmopathy. Study-wide context: Peripheral blood was acquired at first diagnosis, ahead of any therapy whatsoever.

Absent ophthalmopathy progression within 18 months defined stable Graves' hyperthyroidism. Diagnostic decisions used clinical symptoms, serum thyroxine and TRAb, thyroid ultrasound and orbital computed tomography. This clonotype was seen more than once but under ten times. Its antigen is still unknown. Study observations and caveats: Most clonotypes that expanded in the thyroid above 0.001 also showed up in blood.

The CDR3 loop spans 14 amino acids. J lost 7 bases, V lost 6 bases, and 10 bases had no gene match. The germline V gene encodes CDR1 ENHRY and CDR2 SYGVKD. Authors of the study amplified TCR beta CDR3 regions from RNA transcripts. Carried out on the TCR CDR3, a first-round RT-PCR used the HTBI primer set. TCRdb ran MiXCR on the multiplex PCR reads and lists one entry per CDR3 protein. The table shows some 740,000 distinct CDR3 sequences, with about 14% occurring only once. Material: blood. V and J are TRBV10-3 and TRBJ1-2; 8 bases are shared with TRBD1. The sequence came from a woman aged 18-35 years with Graves' hyperthyroidism. CDR3: CAIRDPTGEFGYTF. CDR3 nucleotide sequence: TGTGCCATCAGGGACCCGACAGGGGAATTTGGCTACACCTTC.